These T cell receptor beta chains were read from a single sample in a study. TCRdb called the 5' RACE reads again in MiXCR, with one record for every CDR3 protein. In the table there are tens of thousands of distinct CDR3 sequences, approximately 17% of which are singletons. The sample was naive CD4+ T cells sorted from a lymph node. The receptors were gathered from a female donor with breast cancer. Each CDR3 is given with its conserved first and last residue.

CASSQEGQSNRYTEAFF,TRBJ1-1,TRBV3-1
CASSPATGNNQPQHF,TRBJ1-5,TRBV6-5
CATSDFRGLYEQFF,TRBJ2-1,TRBV24-1
CASNTGDTGELFF,TRBJ2-2,TRBV5-1
CASSPGRGAETQYF,TRBJ2-5,TRBV11-3
CASADQVPNYGYTF,TRBJ1-2,TRBV5-1
CASSGARTGDNQPQHF,TRBJ1-5,TRBV6-5
CASSFFGQGGDTQYF,TRBJ2-3,TRBV7-2
CSASPLIAITYEQYF,TRBJ2-7,TRBV20-1
CASASTSTDTQYF,TRBJ2-3,TRBV28
CASSLNHQETQYF,TRBJ2-5,TRBV7-7
CASSISYGGDFNEQFF,TRBJ2-1,TRBV7-2
CASSFRGDGDTQYF,TRBJ2-3,TRBV7-2
CASRLDTGELFF,TRBJ2-2,TRBV7-2
CASSFTGTGNTGELFF,TRBJ2-2,TRBV12-3/TRBV12-4
CASRLFGGWETQYF,TRBJ2-5,TRBV5-1
CASGLAKVGGNYGYTF,TRBJ1-2,TRBV7-2
CATSDSGRNYYEQYF,TRBJ2-7,TRBV24-1
CASSEFTGDNYGYTF,TRBJ1-2,TRBV6-1
CSARVNGVRKGYTF,TRBJ1-2,TRBV20-1
CSAFAGVVRETQYF,TRBJ2-5,TRBV20-1
CSARLGGPNTEAFF,TRBJ1-1,TRBV20-1
CASLRGDVTEAFF,TRBJ1-1,TRBV6-2/TRBV6-3
CASGPGQTFSGANVLTF,TRBJ2-6,TRBV5-1
CASSPDVTYEQYF,TRBJ2-7,TRBV7-2
CASSQGARADTEAFF,TRBJ1-1,TRBV4-1
CAIRGGSNSPLHF,TRBJ1-6,TRBV10-3
CASSQLSGQGNTEAFF,TRBJ1-1,TRBV6-5
CASRPGTSGSGYNEQFF,TRBJ2-1,TRBV28
CASSLRGAGANVLTF,TRBJ2-6,TRBV6-1
CASSLLAGGTDTQYF,TRBJ2-3,TRBV7-2
CASSYGLADTDTQYF,TRBJ2-3,TRBV6-2/TRBV6-3
CASSPRGTYEQYF,TRBJ2-7,TRBV11-2
CASSLESSSGYTF,TRBJ1-2,TRBV5-1
CASRHQQGHQPQHF,TRBJ1-5,TRBV2
CAISSSPGLAGAGGTDTQYF,TRBJ2-3,TRBV10-3
CATSRQNQETQYF,TRBJ2-5,TRBV15
CATGSGSGNTIYF,TRBJ1-3,TRBV15
CASRAGTSGYTGELFF,TRBJ2-2,TRBV2
CSARRVGYGYTF,TRBJ1-2,TRBV20-1
CASSPRVEREQFF,TRBJ2-1,TRBV6-5
CASSSDRNSGNTIYF,TRBJ1-3,TRBV7-9
CASSLGQGENSPLHF,TRBJ1-6,TRBV7-6
CASRGGNSQPQHF,TRBJ1-5,TRBV28
CASSLGSGLADNEQFF,TRBJ2-1,TRBV5-1
CAGSLVGGRDSTF,TRBJ1-2,TRBV7-9
CASSVMTGINTGELFF,TRBJ2-2,TRBV11-2
CASSHRGGAGLPGELFF,TRBJ2-2,TRBV4-1
CASSLGGVNTGELFF,TRBJ2-2,TRBV5-6
CASSSRAGGPYGQYF,TRBJ2-7,TRBV7-2
CASSQGLGRRGTGELFF,TRBJ2-2,TRBV4-1
CSAGPGDGETQYF,TRBJ2-5,TRBV20-1
CASSPRVLAGAYEQFF,TRBJ2-1,TRBV3-1
CASSLLRDVIPQHF,TRBJ1-5,TRBV5-5